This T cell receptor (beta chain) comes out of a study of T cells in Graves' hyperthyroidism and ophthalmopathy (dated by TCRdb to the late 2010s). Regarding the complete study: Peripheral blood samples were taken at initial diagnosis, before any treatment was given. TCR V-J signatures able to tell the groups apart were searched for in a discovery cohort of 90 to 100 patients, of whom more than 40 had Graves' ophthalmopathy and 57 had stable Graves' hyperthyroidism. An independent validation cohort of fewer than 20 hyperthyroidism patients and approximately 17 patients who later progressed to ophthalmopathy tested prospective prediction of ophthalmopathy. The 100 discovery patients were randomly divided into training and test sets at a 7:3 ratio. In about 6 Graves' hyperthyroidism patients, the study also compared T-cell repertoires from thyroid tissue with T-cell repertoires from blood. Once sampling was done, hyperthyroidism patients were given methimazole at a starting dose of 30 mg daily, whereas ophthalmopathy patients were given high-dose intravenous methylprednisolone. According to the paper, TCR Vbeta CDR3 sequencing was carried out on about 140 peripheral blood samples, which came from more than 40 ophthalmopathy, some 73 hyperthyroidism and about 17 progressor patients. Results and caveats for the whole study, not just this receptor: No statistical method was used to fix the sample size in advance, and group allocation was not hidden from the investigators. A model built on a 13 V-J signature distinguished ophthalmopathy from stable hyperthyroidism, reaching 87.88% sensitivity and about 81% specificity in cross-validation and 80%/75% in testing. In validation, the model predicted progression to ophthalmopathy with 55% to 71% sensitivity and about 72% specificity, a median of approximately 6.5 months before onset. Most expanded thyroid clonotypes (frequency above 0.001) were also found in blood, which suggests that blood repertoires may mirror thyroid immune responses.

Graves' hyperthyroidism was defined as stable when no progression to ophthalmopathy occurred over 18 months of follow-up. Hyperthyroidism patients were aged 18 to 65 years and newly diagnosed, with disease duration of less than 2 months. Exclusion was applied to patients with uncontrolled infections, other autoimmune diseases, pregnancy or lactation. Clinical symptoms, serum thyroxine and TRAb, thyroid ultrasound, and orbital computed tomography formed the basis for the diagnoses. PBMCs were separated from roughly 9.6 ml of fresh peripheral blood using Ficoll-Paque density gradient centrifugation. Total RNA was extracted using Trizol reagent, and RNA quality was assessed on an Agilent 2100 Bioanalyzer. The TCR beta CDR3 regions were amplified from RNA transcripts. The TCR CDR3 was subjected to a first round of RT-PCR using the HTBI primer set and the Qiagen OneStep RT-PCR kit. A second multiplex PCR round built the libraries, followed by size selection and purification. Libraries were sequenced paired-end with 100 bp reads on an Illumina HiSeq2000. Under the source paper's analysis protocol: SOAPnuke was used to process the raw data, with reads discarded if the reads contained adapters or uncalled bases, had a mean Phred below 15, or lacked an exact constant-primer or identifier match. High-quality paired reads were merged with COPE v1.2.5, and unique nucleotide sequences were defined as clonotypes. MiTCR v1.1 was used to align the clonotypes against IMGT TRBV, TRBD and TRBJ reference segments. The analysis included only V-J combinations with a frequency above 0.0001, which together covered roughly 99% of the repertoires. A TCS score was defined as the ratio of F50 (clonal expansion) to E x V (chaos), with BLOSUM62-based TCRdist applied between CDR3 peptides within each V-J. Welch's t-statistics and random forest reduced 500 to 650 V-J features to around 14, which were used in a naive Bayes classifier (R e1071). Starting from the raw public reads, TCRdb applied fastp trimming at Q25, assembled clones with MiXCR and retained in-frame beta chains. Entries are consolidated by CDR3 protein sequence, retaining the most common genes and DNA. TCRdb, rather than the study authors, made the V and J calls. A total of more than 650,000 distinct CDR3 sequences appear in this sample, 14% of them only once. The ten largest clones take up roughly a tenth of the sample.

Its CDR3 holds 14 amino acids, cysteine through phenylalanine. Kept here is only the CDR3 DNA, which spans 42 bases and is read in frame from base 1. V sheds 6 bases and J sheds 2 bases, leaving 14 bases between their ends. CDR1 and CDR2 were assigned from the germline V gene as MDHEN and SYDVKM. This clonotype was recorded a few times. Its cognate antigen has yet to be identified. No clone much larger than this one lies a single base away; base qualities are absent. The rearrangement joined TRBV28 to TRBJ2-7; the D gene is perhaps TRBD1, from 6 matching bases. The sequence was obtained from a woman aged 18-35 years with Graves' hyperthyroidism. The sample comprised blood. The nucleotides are TGTGCCAGCAGCCCTACCGGACAGACCTACGAGCAGTACTTC. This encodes CASSPTGQTYEQYF.